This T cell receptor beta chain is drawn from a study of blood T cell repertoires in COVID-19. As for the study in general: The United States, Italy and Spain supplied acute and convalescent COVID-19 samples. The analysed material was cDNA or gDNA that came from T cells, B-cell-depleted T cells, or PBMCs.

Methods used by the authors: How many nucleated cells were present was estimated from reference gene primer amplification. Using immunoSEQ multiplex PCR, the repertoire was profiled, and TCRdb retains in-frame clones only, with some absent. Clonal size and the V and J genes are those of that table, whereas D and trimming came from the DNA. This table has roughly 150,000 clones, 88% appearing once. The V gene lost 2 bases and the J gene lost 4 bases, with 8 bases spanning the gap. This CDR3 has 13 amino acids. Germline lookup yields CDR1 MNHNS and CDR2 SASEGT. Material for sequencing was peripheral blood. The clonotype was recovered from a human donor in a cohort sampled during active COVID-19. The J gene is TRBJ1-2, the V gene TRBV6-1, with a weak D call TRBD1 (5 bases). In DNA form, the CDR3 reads TGTGCCAGCAGTGAAAGGGGCACCTATGGCTACACCTTC. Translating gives CASSERGTYGYTF.